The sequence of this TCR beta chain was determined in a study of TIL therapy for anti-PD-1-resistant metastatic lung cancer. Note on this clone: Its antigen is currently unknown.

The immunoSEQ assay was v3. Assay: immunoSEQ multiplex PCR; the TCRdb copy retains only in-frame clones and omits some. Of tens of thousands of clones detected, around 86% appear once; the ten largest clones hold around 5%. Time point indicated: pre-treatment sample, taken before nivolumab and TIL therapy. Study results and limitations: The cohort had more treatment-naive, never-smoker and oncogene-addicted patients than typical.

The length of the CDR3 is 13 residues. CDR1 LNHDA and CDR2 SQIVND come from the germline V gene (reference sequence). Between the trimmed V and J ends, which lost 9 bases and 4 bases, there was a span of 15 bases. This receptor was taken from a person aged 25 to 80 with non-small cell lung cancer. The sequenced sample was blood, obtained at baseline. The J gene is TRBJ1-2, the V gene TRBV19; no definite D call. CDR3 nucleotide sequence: TGTGCCAGCAAGTTACTTGATGGCTATGGCTACACCTTC. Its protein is CASKLLDGYGYTF.